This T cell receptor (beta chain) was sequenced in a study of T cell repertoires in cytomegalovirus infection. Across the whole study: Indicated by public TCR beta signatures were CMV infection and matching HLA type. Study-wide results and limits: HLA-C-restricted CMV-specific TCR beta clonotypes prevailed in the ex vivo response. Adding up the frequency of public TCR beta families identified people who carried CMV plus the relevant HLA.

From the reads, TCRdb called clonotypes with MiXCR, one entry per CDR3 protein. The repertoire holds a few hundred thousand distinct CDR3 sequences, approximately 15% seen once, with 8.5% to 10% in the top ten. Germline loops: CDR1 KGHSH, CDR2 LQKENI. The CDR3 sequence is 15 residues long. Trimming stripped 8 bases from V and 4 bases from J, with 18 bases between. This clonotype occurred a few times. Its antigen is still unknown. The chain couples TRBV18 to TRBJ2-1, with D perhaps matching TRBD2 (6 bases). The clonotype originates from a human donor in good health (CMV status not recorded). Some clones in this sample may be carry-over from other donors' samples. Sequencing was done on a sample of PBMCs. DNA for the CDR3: TGTGCCAGCCTCCTCGGGGAGGCACTATACAATGAGCAGTTCTTC. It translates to CASLLGEALYNEQFF.